This T cell receptor beta chain stems from a study of blood T cell repertoires in COVID-19. Across the study: Acute and convalescent COVID-19 samples came from the United States, Italy and Spain. The cDNA or gDNA used as material had been derived from T cells, B-cell-depleted T cells, or PBMCs.

Trimming pared 2 bases from V and 5 bases from J, leaving 7 bases between. The CDR3 length is 14 residues. Germline V lookup: CDR1 SGHAT, CDR2 FQDESV (reference sequence). Original data processing: From reference gene primer amplification, estimates of nucleated cell counts were derived. Repertoires were generated with immunoSEQ multiplex PCR, while TCRdb's copy carries only in-frame clones and drops some. V, J and clone size derive from that table, while D and trimming were established from the DNA sequence. The sample carries about 280,000 clones, 75% to 85% recorded once. Sample: peripheral blood. The sequence derives from a man aged 45-65 years with active or convalescent COVID-19. J is TRBJ1-6 and V is TRBV11-1, with a tentative D call TRBD1 (5 bases). The CDR3 region has the DNA TGTGCCAGCAGCTTAAGGGGTAATAATTCACCCCTCCACTTT. It specifies CASSLRGNNSPLHF. The full variable domain, rest sourced from reference TRBV11-1 and TRBJ1-6, is EAEVAQSPRYKITEKSQAVAFWCDPISGHATLYWYRQILGQGPELLVQFQDESVVDDSQLPKDRFSAERLKGVDSTLKIQPAELGDSAMYLCASSLRGNNSPLHFGNGTRLTVT.